Here is one T cell receptor (beta chain) with its context. Its antigen is not known. With 5 bases clipped from V and 5 bases from J, the junction kept 7 bases outside the gene matches. Looked up from germline, CDR1 is GTSNPN and CDR2 is SVGIG (reference sequence). The CDR3 has 14 amino acids. PCR was performed using 60 Vbeta and 13 Jbeta primers. TCRdb's copy holds only in-frame clones and misses some; the assay was immunoSEQ multiplex PCR. The listing records roughly 69,000 clones. These data are taken from a study of cytomegalovirus exposure and HLA in healthy donors. Healthy bone marrow donors made up the cohort. Study conclusions and caveats: Generally TCR sequences proved uncommon, though certain public TCRs appeared in numerous donors.

Sequencing used PBMCs. This sequence was found in a woman aged 30 to 39 in good health and CMV-seronegative. This chain links TRBV30 with TRBJ1-4; TRBD1 agrees at 8 bases. The CDR3 loop reads CAWGKDRVNEKLFF. The CDR3, as DNA: TGTGCCTGGGGGAAGGACAGGGTGAATGAAAAACTGTTTTTT.